This T cell receptor (beta chain) originates from a study of cytomegalovirus exposure and HLA in healthy donors. It was with 60 Vbeta and 13 Jbeta primers that the PCR ran. Study processing details: A follow-up analysis tallied 65 million to 80 million unique TCR beta chains, roughly 11 million shared. The repertoire was sequenced with immunoSEQ multiplex PCR; TCRdb's copy has only in-frame clones and lacks some. Clone size and V and J calls were adopted from that table, with D and trimming inferred from the DNA. Among 210,000 or so clones, about 80% were seen once, and the ten largest hold roughly 1.9%. Healthy bone marrow donors supplied every sample. Details on this clone: Its antigen is unknown.

Study results and limitations: CMV serostatus stood as the only immune exposure information on hand. CMV antigen specificity of three CMV-associated chains was confirmed in vitro.

From germline, CDR1 is SGHAT and CDR2 FQNNGV. V was pared by 1 base and J by 0 bases, with 4 bases of the junction left unmatched. This CDR3 has 16 amino acids. The TCR sequence derives from a man aged 18 to 29 in good health and CMV-seronegative. This chain uses TRBV11-2 with TRBJ2-3; 7 nucleotides agree with TRBD1. The source material was PBMCs. This CDR3 reads CASSLGDRPSTDTQYF. CDR3 coding DNA: TGTGCCAGCAGCTTAGGGGACAGACCTAGCACAGATACGCAGTATTTT.